What follows are 13 T cell receptor beta chains derived from one specimen sequenced in a study of radiation and T cells in renal cell carcinoma. This sample's time point: baseline pretreatment blood. The sample's treatment: 15 Gy SBRT to primary tumor, nephrectomy 4 weeks later. Produced via immunoSEQ multiplex PCR; TCRdb's table is partial and in-frame only. Of 45,000 or so clones listed, 83% are singletons. The input for sequencing was blood, taken from a patient whose treatment included radiotherapy and nephrectomy. The receptors were gathered from a woman aged 70-85 years with renal cell carcinoma.

The chain employs TRBV7-3 and TRBJ2-7; D gene ambiguous. Trimming took 0 bases from V and 0 from J, leaving 6 bases between them. Germline CDR1 and CDR2: SGHTA and FQGTGA. The CDR3 loop spans 14 amino acids. CDR3 region: CASSLTGISYEQYF. The CDR3 DNA reads TGTGCCAGCAGCTTAACAGGCATCTCCTACGAGCAGTACTTC. Complete variable domain (other parts from reference TRBV7-3 and TRBJ2-7): GAGVSQTPSNKVTEKGKYVELRCDPISGHTALYWYRQSLGQGPEFLIYFQGTGAADDSGLPNDRFFAVRPEGSVSTLKIQRTERGDSAVYLCASSLTGISYEQYFGPGTRLTVT.

The CDR3 sequence is CASSLTGAGNTIYF. CDR3 DNA sequence: TGTGCCAGCAGCCTTACAGGGGCAGGAAACACCATATATTTT. The V and J genes are TRBV9 and TRBJ1-3; 7 positions agree with TRBD1. V gave up 4 bases and J gave up 4 bases; unmatched junction bases: 5. Germline V CDR1 and CDR2: SGDLS, YYNGEE. The CDR3 is 14 amino acids. The complete variable domain, with remaining parts taken from reference TRBV9 and TRBJ1-3, reads DSGVTQTPKHLITATGQRVTLRCSPRSGDLSVYWYQQSLDQGLQFLIQYYNGEERAKGNILERFSAQQFPDLHSELNLSSLELGDSALYFCASSLTGAGNTIYFGEGSWLTVV.

V and J are TRBV6-1 and TRBJ2-5; TRBD2 matches at 10 bases. Germline V gene data show CDR1 as MNHNS and CDR2 as SASEGT. CDR3 length equals 14 residues. The V segment lost 7 bases and the J segment 6 bases; nucleotides outside the gene matches: 8. The CDR3 region has the DNA TGTGCCAGCACCGCGAGCGGGGGGGCCCAGACCCAGTACTTC. It is translated as CASTASGGAQTQYF.

This clone was recorded a few times. The chain has TRBV7-2 and TRBJ2-2; 8 nucleotides match TRBD2. The V gene end was trimmed by 5 bases and the J gene end by 4 bases; junction bases not matched to a gene: 9. Germline V gene data show CDR1 as SGHTA and CDR2 as FQGNSA. The CDR3 sequence is 16 residues long. Here the CDR3 DNA reads TGTGCCAGCAGCGCCCTGGGGCTAGCGGGCACCGGGGAGCTGTTTTTT. It codes for CASSALGLAGTGELFF.

The genes are TRBV14 and TRBJ2-1, with 10 bases identical to TRBD1. CDR3 length: 16 residues. CDR1 SGHDN and CDR2 FVKESK come from the germline V gene. The V segment lost 4 bases and the J segment 7 bases; nucleotides outside the gene matches: 10. CDR3: CASSLQGTGEFNEQFF. The CDR3 DNA reads TGTGCCAGCAGCCTTCAAGGGACAGGGGAGTTTAATGAGCAGTTCTTC. The full variable domain, its missing parts supplied by reference TRBV14 and TRBJ2-1, is EAGVTQFPSHSVIEKGQTVTLRCDPISGHDNLYWYRRVMGKEIKFLLHFVKESKQDESGMPNNRFLAERTGGTYSTLKVQPAELEDSGVYFCASSLQGTGEFNEQFFGPGTRLTVL.

The chain has TRBV19 and TRBJ2-7; D gene ambiguous. Germline CDR1 and CDR2: LNHDA and SQIVND (reference sequence). Trimming left V 5 bases short and J 0 bases short, with 8 bases between. The CDR3 has 13 amino acids. CDR3 DNA sequence: TGTGCCAGTAGTTGGCCCGACTCCTACGAGCAGTACTTC. Translating gives CASSWPDSYEQYF.

The chain carries TRBV19 and TRBJ2-1; TRBD2 matches at 9 bases. CDR3 length: 15 amino acids. V gave up 8 bases and J gave up 3 bases; unmatched junction bases: 8. CDR1 and CDR2 from the germline V gene are LNHDA and SQIVND (reference sequence). CDR3 residues: CASGVAGAIYNEQFF. As DNA, the CDR3 is TGTGCCAGTGGAGTAGCGGGAGCAATCTACAATGAGCAGTTCTTC.

The chain carries TRBV9 and TRBJ2-5; 7 bases line up with TRBD2. The CDR3 runs to 14 residues. CDR1 SGDLS and CDR2 YYNGEE come from the germline V gene. After removal of 4 bases from V and 5 bases from J, the junction contained 8 bases not matched to a gene. The chain's CDR3 is CASSISGSTETQYF. CDR3 nucleotide sequence: TGTGCCAGCAGCATTAGCGGGTCGACGGAGACCCAGTACTTC.

This chain links TRBV27 with TRBJ1-6; possibly TRBD1 for D (5 bases). Per the germline V gene, CDR1 is MNHEY and CDR2 is SMNVEV (reference sequence). The germline V and J ends were trimmed by 6 bases and 0 bases, with 9 bases remaining between them. The CDR3 is 15 residues long. In DNA, the CDR3 is TGTGCCAGCAGGGCAGGGAGCTCCTATAATTCACCCCTCCACTTT. Protein sequence: CASRAGSSYNSPLHF.

This chain connects TRBV5-1 to TRBJ2-1, with 8 bases matching TRBD2. CDR3 size: 15 residues. Germline loops: CDR1 SGHRS, CDR2 YFSETQ. The V and J ends lost 4 bases and 7 bases, in that order; junction bases with no gene match: 10. The DNA for the CDR3 is TGCGCCAGCAGCCCGTCACGGGGGGGCCTAAATGAGCAGTTCTTC. Translating it yields CASSPSRGGLNEQFF.

The chain uses TRBV6-1 and TRBJ2-2; possible D gene TRBD1, 6 bases. V dropped 8 bases and J dropped 5 bases, with 18 bases sitting between them. The V gene's germline CDR1 is MNHNS and CDR2 SASEGT. The CDR3 runs to 15 residues. CDR3 protein: CASFAVQGITGELFF. The CDR3 DNA sequence: TGTGCCAGCTTCGCCGTTCAGGGGATAACCGGGGAGCTGTTTTTT.

The chain couples TRBV25-1 to TRBJ1-2, with D perhaps TRBD1 (6 bases). Trimming pared 3 bases from V and 4 bases from J, leaving 18 bases between. CDR3 length: 16 amino acids. CDR1 is MGHDK and CDR2 is SYGVNS in the germline V gene. Here the CDR3 DNA reads TGTGCCAGCAGTGACCGACGTGGGGGCTCACTCTATGGCTACACCTTC. It translates to CASSDRRGGSLYGYTF.

The CDR3 loop is CASRDWRGAEETQYF. The DNA for the CDR3 is TGTGCCAGCAGGGACTGGCGGGGGGCAGAAGAGACCCAGTACTTC. The chain recombines TRBV27 with TRBJ2-5; TRBD2 matches at 8 bases. Germline CDR1 reads MNHEY; CDR2 reads SMNVEV (reference sequence). Trimming cost V 6 bases and J 3 bases; bases outside gene matches: 9. The CDR3 loop spans 15 amino acids.